This T cell receptor beta chain is drawn from a study of T cell repertoires in cytomegalovirus infection. Study background: Carrying CMV and the relevant HLA type showed in public TCR beta signatures. Study results and limitations: Ex vivo responses were dominated by HLA-C-restricted CMV-specific TCR beta clonotypes. Cumulative public TCR beta family frequency identified CMV carriers with the relevant HLA.

Germline CDR1 reads SGHVS; CDR2 reads FNYEAQ. The CDR3 runs to 15 residues. Deletions cut 1 base from V and 1 base from J, with 8 bases between. This clonotype was seen more than once but under ten times. Its cognate antigen is unknown. TCRdb recomputed calls from the reads with MiXCR, one row per CDR3 protein. Found here are around 570,000 distinct CDR3 sequences, almost 40% of them singletons; the top ten hold about 46%. The chain recombines TRBV7-6 with TRBJ2-4; D unclear. The specimen was cultured PBMCs, collected from culture after CMV antigen stimulation. This TCR was sampled from a human donor in good health (CMV status not recorded). Some clones in this sample may be carry-over from other donors' samples. CDR3: CASSLGDRAKNIQYF. DNA for the CDR3: TGTGCCAGCAGCTTAGGGGATCGTGCCAAAAACATTCAGTACTTC.